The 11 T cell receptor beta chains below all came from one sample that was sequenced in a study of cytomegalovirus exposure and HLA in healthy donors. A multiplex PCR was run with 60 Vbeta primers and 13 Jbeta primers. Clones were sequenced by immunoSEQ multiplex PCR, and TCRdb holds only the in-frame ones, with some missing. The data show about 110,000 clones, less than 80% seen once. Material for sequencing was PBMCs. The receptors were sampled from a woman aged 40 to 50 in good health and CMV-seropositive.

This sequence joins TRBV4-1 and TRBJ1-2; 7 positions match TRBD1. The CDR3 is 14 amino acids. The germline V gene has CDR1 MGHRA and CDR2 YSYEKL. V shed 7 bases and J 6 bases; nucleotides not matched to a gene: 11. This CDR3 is CASTPRDRDNGYTF. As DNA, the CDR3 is TGCGCCAGCACCCCCCGAGACAGGGATAATGGCTACACCTTC.

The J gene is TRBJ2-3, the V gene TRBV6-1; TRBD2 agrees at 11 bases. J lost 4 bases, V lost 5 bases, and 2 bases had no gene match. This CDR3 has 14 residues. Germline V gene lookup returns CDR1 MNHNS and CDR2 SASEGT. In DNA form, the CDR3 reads TGTGCCAGCAGTCCGGGACTAGCGGCAGATACGCAGTATTTT. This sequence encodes CASSPGLAADTQYF.

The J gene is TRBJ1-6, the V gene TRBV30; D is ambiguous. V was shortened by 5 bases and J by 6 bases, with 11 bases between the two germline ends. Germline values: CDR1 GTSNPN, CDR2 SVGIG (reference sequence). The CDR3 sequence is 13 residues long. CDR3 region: CAWGEGGNSPLHF. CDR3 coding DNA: TGTGCCTGGGGTGAAGGAGGTAATTCACCCCTCCACTTT.

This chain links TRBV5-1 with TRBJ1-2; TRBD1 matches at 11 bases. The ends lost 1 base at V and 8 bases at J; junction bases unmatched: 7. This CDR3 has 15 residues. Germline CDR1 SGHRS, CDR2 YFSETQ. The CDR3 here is CASSLNGQGAGGYTF. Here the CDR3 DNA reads TGCGCCAGCAGCTTGAACGGACAGGGGGCCGGGGGCTACACCTTC.

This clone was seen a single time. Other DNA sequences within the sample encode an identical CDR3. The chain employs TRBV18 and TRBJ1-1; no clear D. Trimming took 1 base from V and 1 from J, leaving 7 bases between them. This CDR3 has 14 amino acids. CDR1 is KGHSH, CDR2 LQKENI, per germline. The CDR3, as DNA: TGTGCCAGCTCACCACAGGAGTCGAACACTGAAGCTTTCTTT. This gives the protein CASSPQESNTEAFF.

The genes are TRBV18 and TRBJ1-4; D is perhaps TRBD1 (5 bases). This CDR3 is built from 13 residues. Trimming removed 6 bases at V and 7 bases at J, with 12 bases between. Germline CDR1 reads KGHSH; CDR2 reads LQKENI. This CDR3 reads CASSGQGGEKLFF. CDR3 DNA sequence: TGTGCCAGCTCGGGCCAGGGAGGTGAAAAACTGTTTTTT.

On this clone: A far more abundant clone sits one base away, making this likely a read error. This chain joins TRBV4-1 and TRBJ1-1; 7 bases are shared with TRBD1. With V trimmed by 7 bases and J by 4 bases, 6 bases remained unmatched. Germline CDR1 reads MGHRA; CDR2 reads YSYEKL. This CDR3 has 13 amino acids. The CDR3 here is CASNLQGSTEAFF. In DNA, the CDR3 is TGCGCCAGCAACTTACAGGGGAGCACTGAAGCTTTCTTT.

This CDR3 reads CASSPTLAGQTYEQYF. DNA for the CDR3: TGTGCCAGCTCACCAACACTAGCGGGGCAAACCTACGAGCAGTACTTC. The chain combines TRBV18 with TRBJ2-7; 10 nucleotides match TRBD2. This CDR3 is 16 amino acids long. V was clipped by 2 bases and J by 2 bases; unmatched bases: 6. Germline V lookup: CDR1 KGHSH, CDR2 LQKENI.

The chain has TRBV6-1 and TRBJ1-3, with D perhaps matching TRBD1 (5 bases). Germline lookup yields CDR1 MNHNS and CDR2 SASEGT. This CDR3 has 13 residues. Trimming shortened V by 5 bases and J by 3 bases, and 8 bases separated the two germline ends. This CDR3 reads CASSQTGGNTIYF. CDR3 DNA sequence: TGTGCCAGCAGTCAAACAGGTGGAAACACCATATATTTT.

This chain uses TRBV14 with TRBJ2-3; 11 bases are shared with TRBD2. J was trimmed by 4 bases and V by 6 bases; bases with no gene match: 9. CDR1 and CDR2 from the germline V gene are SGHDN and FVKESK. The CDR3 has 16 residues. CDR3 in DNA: TGTGCCAGCAGGCTCACTAGCGGGAGTCCCGCAGATACGCAGTATTTT. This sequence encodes CASRLTSGSPADTQYF.

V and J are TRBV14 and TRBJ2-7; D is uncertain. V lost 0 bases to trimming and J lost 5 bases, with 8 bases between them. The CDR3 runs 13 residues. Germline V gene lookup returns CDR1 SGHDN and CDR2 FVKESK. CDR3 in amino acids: CASSQDSPHEQYF. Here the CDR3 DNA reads TGTGCCAGCAGCCAAGATAGCCCTCACGAGCAGTACTTC. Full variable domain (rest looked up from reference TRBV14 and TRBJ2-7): EAGVTQFPSHSVIEKGQTVTLRCDPISGHDNLYWYRRVMGKEIKFLLHFVKESKQDESGMPNNRFLAERTGGTYSTLKVQPAELEDSGVYFCASSQDSPHEQYFGPGTRLTVT.